This TCR beta chain was profiled in a study of cytomegalovirus exposure and HLA in healthy donors. The CDR3 length is 15 residues. Per germline, CDR1 SGHRS and CDR2 YFSETQ. Note on this clone: What it recognizes is unknown. At one end the junction does not follow the germline gene, possibly because of a read error. Other DNA sequences within the sample encode an identical CDR3.

Findings of the study overall: In a later analysis, TCR beta V- and J-gene trimming showed a link to a missense DCLRE1C variant.

PCR involved 60 Vbeta and 13 Jbeta primers. The data were produced by immunoSEQ multiplex PCR, yet TCRdb's version contains in-frame clones alone and is incomplete. Of approximately 240,000 clones listed, around 80% were seen once; the top ten hold roughly 2.5%. The sequencing sample was made of PBMCs. This TCR was sampled from a woman aged 55-75 years in good health and CMV-seropositive. The chain is built from TRBV5-1 and TRBJ2-7, with TRBD1 matching over 8 bases. This CDR3 is CASSFRAGGLREQYF. The CDR3 DNA sequence: TGCGCCAGCAGCTTTAGGGCAGGGGGCCTGCGCGAGCAGTACTTT.